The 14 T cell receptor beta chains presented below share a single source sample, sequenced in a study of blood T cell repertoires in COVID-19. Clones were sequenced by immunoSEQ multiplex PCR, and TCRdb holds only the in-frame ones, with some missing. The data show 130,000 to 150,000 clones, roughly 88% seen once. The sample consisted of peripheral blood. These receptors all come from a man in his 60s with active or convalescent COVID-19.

CDR3 DNA: TGTGCCAGCAGCTCAACTGGGGCGGGGGAGGAAGAGACCCAGTACTTC. It yields the protein CASSSTGAGEEETQYF. The chain employs TRBV5-4 and TRBJ2-5, with TRBD2 matching 7 bases. The CDR3 sequence is 16 residues long. CDR1 is SGHNT, CDR2 YYREEE, per germline (reference sequence). Germline trimming cut 3 bases from V and 3 bases from J; bases unmatched to any gene: 11.

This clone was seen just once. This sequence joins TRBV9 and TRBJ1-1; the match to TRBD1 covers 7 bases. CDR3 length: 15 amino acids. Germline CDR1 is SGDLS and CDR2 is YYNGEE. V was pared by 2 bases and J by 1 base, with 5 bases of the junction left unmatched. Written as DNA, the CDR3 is TGTGCCAGCAGCGTTGGGGCAGGGGGGAACACTGAAGCTTTCTTT. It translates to CASSVGAGGNTEAFF.

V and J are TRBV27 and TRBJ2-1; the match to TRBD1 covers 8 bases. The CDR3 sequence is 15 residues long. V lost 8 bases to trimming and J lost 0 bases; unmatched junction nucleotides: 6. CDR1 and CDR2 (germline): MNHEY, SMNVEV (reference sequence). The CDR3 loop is CASRPTGGSYNEQFF. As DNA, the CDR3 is TGTGCCAGCCGGCCTACAGGGGGCTCCTACAATGAGCAGTTCTTC.

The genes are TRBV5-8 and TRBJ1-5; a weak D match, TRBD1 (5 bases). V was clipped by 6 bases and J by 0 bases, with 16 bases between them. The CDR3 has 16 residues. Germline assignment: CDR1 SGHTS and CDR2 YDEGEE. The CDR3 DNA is TGTGCCAGCACCCCCCACAAGGGGAATAGCAATCAGCCCCAGCATTTT. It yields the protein CASTPHKGNSNQPQHF.

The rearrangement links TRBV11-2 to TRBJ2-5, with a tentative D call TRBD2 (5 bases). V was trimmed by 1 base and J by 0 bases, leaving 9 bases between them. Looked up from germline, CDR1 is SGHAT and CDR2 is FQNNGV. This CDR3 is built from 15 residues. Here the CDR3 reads CASSLGWRDQETQYF. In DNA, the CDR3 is TGTGCCAGCAGCTTAGGCTGGCGGGACCAAGAGACCCAGTACTTC.

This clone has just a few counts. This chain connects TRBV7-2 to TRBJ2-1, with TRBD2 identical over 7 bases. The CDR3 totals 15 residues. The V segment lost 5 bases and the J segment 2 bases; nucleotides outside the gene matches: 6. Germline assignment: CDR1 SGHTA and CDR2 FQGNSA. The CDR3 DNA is TGTGCCAGCAGCGCCCTAGCGGACACCTACAATGAGCAGTTCTTC. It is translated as CASSALADTYNEQFF.

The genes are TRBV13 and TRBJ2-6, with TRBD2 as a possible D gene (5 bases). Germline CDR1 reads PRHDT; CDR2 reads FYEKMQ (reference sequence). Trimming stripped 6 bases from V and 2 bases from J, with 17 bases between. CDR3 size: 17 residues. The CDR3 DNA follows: TGTGCCAGCAGTCGGACTGCTGATTGGGCTGGGGCCAACGTCCTGACTTTC. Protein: CASSRTADWAGANVLTF.

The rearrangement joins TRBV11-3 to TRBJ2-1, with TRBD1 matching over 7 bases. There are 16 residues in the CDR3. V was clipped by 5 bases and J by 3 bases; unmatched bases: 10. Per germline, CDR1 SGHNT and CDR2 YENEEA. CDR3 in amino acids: CASSPQKGAFYNEQFF. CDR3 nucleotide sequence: TGTGCCAGCAGCCCCCAGAAGGGGGCTTTCTACAATGAGCAGTTCTTC. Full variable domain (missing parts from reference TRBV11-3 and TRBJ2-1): EAGVVQSPRYKIIEKKQPVAFWCNPISGHNTLYWYLQNLGQGPELLIRYENEEAVDDSQLPKDRFSAERLKGVDSTLKIQPAELGDSAVYLCASSPQKGAFYNEQFFGPGTRLTVL.

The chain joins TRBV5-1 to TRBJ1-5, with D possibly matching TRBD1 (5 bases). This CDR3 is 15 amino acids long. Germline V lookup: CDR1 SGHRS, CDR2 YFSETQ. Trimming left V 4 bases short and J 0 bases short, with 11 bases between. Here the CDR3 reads CASSPGDGSNQPQHF. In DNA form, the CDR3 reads TGCGCCAGCAGCCCGGGGGACGGTAGCAATCAGCCCCAGCATTTT. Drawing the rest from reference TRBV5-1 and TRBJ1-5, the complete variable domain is KAGVTQTPRYLIKTRGQQVTLSCSPISGHRSVSWYQQTPGQGLQFLFEYFSETQRNKGNFPGRFSGRQFSNSRSEMNVSTLELGDSALYLCASSPGDGSNQPQHFGDGTRLSIL.

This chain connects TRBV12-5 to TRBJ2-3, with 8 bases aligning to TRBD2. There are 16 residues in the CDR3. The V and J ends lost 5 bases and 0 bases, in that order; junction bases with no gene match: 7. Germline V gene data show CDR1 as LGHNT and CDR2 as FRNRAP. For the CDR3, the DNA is TGTGCTAGTGGTACACAGCGGGGGTGGAGCACAGATACGCAGTATTTT. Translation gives CASGTQRGWSTDTQYF.

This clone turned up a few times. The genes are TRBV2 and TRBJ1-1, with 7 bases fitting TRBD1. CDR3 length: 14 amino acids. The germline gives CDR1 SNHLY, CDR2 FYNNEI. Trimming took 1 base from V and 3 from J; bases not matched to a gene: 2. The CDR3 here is CASSEGRGDTEAFF. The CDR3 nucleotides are TGTGCCAGCAGTGAAGGCAGGGGGGACACTGAAGCTTTCTTT.

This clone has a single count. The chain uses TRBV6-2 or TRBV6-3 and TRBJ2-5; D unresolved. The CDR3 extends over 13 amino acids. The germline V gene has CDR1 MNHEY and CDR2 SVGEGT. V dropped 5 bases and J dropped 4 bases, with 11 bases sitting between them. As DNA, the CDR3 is TGTGCCAGCAGTCCGCCACTCATAGAGACCCAGTACTTC. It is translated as CASSPPLIETQYF.

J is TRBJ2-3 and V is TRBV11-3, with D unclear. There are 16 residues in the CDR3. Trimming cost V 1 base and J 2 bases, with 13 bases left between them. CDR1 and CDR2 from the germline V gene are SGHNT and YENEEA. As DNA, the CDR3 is TGTGCCAGCAGCTTAGCCTTGCGGTACTACACAGATACGCAGTATTTT. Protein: CASSLALRYYTDTQYF. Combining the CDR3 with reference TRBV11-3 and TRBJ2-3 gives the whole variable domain EAGVVQSPRYKIIEKKQPVAFWCNPISGHNTLYWYLQNLGQGPELLIRYENEEAVDDSQLPKDRFSAERLKGVDSTLKIQPAELGDSAVYLCASSLALRYYTDTQYFGPGTRLTVL.

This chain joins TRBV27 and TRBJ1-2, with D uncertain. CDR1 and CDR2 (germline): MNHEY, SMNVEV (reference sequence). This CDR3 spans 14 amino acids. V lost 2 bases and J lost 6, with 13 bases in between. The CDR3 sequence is CASSLRAGFHGYTF. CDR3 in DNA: TGTGCCAGCAGTTTACGCGCGGGTTTTCATGGCTACACCTTC.